A selection of T cell receptor beta chains follows, all from one sample in a study of blood T cell repertoires in COVID-19. Method: immunoSEQ multiplex PCR; TCRdb's copy keeps in-frame clones and lacks some. The data show about 23,000 clones, with 90% seen just once and 15% to 20% held by the top ten. Sequences were obtained from peripheral blood. The receptors here all came from a human donor in a cohort sampled during active COVID-19. The CDR3 runs from the conserved cysteine through the conserved F or W. D genes are given only for firm matches. The size of a clone is reported for some rows only, either as once, few or many, or as a class for expanded clones.

TRBJ1-1 TRBV5-1 - - TGCGCCAGCAGCTTGGACAGCCTGAACACTGAAGCTTTCTTT CASSLDSLNTEAFF
TRBJ2-1 TRBV6-5 TRBD2 once TGTGCCTCAATAAAGTCTAGCGGGATGTACAATGAGCAGTTCTTC CASIKSSGMYNEQFF
TRBJ1-1 TRBV6-5 - - TGTGCCAGCAGAAGATTAGACACCCTGAACACTGAAGCTTTCTTT CASRRLDTLNTEAFF
TRBJ2-7 TRBV5-4 - - TGTGCCAGCAGTGCCGGTGGCGGGACCTACGAGCAGTACTTC CASSAGGGTYEQYF
TRBJ2-2 TRBV6-2/TRBV6-3 - - TGTGCCAGCAGTTACTCGAGCACGTTCGGCGGGGAGCTGTTTTTT CASSYSSTFGGELFF
TRBJ2-5 TRBV5-4 - - TGTGCCAGCAGCTGGAGGGGTGAGACCCAGTACTTC CASSWRGETQYF
TRBJ2-4 TRBV2 TRBD1 - TGTGCCGGGTTTAACAGGGGAGACAAAAACATTCAGTACTTC CAGFNRGDKNIQYF
TRBJ2-6 TRBV5-6 - - TGTGCCAGCAGCTATGGGACTTACTCTGGGGCCAACGTCCTGACTTTC CASSYGTYSGANVLTF
TRBJ1-2 TRBV19 - - TGTGCCAGTTGGAGTTTTAACTATGGCTACACCTTC CASWSFNYGYTF
TRBJ1-1 TRBV12-5 - - TGTGCTAGTGGTTTGGAGGGGGTGAGGGCTGAAGCTTTCTTT CASGLEGVRAEAFF
TRBJ1-1 TRBV7-9 - once TGTGCCAGTCGCGCGGCGGAGCTGAACACTGAAGCTTTCTTT CASRAAELNTEAFF
TRBJ1-6 TRBV6-5 TRBD1 - TGTGCCAGCAGCCGGGACAGGGGGCTGGCGGCCCTCCACTTT CASSRDRGLAALHF
TRBJ2-7 TRBV10-3 TRBD2 - TGTGCCATCACTGGGACTAGCGGGGGGGCGGCCTACGAGCAGTACTTC CAITGTSGGAAYEQYF
TRBJ1-1 TRBV11-2 - - TGTGCCAGCAGCTTAAGCCAGGATAGAACTGAAGCTTTCTTT CASSLSQDRTEAFF
TRBJ2-2 TRBV4-3 - - TGCGCCAGCAGCTACGCGGTGCAGACGAACACCGGGGAGCTGTTTTTT CASSYAVQTNTGELFF
TRBJ2-6 TRBV2 - - TGTGCCAGCAGTGAGGTGGCAGGGGATCGTAACGTCCTGACTTTC CASSEVAGDRNVLTF
TRBJ1-2 TRBV5-1 - few TGCGCCAGCAGCTTGATGGCAGACTATGGCTACACCTTC CASSLMADYGYTF
TRBJ1-2 TRBV27 - - TGTGCCAGCAGGGGGATTACTTTCCAGGGTGGCTATGGCTACACCTTC CASRGITFQGGYGYTF
TRBJ1-2 TRBV7-2 - - TGTGCCAGCAGCTTAGCGGGCAACTATGGCTACACCTTC CASSLAGNYGYTF
TRBJ1-6 TRBV4-3 - - TGCGCCAGCAGCCAAGTAGACAGAGACAATTCACCCCTCCACTTT CASSQVDRDNSPLHF
TRBJ1-1 TRBV7-3 - - TGTGCCAGCAGCTTAATGGGGGGAAGCACTGAAGCTTTCTTT CASSLMGGSTEAFF
TRBJ2-7 TRBV24-1 - - TGTGCCACCAGTGATTTCCAGGGAAATCCCTCCTACGAGCAGTACTTC CATSDFQGNPSYEQYF
TRBJ2-3 TRBV6-2/TRBV6-3 TRBD1 - TGTGCCAGCAGCAAGGGACAGGGGGCAAGAGATACGCAGTATTTT CASSKGQGARDTQYF
TRBJ2-3 TRBV11-1 - - TGTGCCAGCAGCTTAAGCCCGGGGTCCACAGATACGCAGTATTTT CASSLSPGSTDTQYF
TRBJ2-7 TRBV6-5 - - TGTGCCAGCACCGGAGGGACCACCTACGAGCAGTACTTC CASTGGTTYEQYF
TRBJ2-1 TRBV10-3 - - TGTGCCATCGGCGGACTATTCTACAATGAGCAGTTCTTC CAIGGLFYNEQFF
TRBJ2-1 TRBV20-1 TRBD1 once TGCAGTGCCAGTGACTATCAGGGGGACAATGAGCAGTTCTTC CSASDYQGDNEQFF